A selection of T cell receptor beta chains follows, all from one sample in a study of blood T cell repertoires in COVID-19. This table comes from immunoSEQ multiplex PCR, and its TCRdb copy is limited to in-frame clones, with some not included. The table shows roughly 250,000 clones, with roughly nine tenths occurring only once. Sequencing was performed on peripheral blood. The receptors were gathered from a man aged 35 to 55 who had recovered from COVID-19. CDR3s include the opening cysteine and the closing phenylalanine or tryptophan. The D gene is left open where the match is weak. The size field is filled for only some rows; it gives once, few, many or a size class.

v_gene,d_gene,abundance,j_gene,CDR3nt,CDR3aa
TRBV5-4,.,once,TRBJ2-3,TGTGCCAGCAGCTTGATTTCGCGGAGCACAGATACGCAGTATTTT,CASSLISRSTDTQYF
TRBV9,TRBD1,.,TRBJ1-4,TGTGCCAGCAGCGTAGGGGCAGGGGGCACTAATGAAAAACTGTTTTTT,CASSVGAGGTNEKLFF
TRBV21-1,.,.,TRBJ2-5,TGTGCCAGCAGCATCCGGGGGTCGTTGGCCCAAGAGACCCAGTACTTC,CASSIRGSLAQETQYF
TRBV11-2,TRBD2,.,TRBJ2-7,TGTGCCAGCAGCTTCTTGACTAGCGGCCCCTACGAGCAGTACTTC,CASSFLTSGPYEQYF
TRBV29-1,TRBD1,.,TRBJ2-7,TGCAGCGTGCGCGGGACAGGGGCCTACGAGCAGTACTTC,CSVRGTGAYEQYF
TRBV4-2,TRBD2,.,TRBJ2-1,TGTGCCAGCAGCCAAGTGGTAGCGGGAGGGCCATATGAGCAGTTCTTC,CASSQVVAGGPYEQFF
TRBV6-5,.,.,TRBJ1-1,TGTGCCAGCAGTTTGTCAACAGAAACTTACACTGAAGCTTTCTTT,CASSLSTETYTEAFF
TRBV5-1,.,.,TRBJ1-1,TGCGCCAGCAGCTTGGCGGGAGCCGCGAACACTGAAGCTTTCTTT,CASSLAGAANTEAFF
TRBV5-1,TRBD1,.,TRBJ1-1,TGCGCCAGCAGCTTGGAGGGGGCGGCGGCTTTCTTT,CASSLEGAAAFF
TRBV11-2,.,once,TRBJ2-3,TGTGCCAGCAGCTTAGACCCCGTTGGGAGGCAGTATTTT,CASSLDPVGRQYF
TRBV7-2,TRBD2,once,TRBJ2-1,TGTGCCAGCAGCTTAGCCATGCGACTAGCGGGGACCAATGAGCAGTTCTTC,CASSLAMRLAGTNEQFF
TRBV6-5,.,.,TRBJ1-1,TGTGCCAGCAGTTACGGGCCTGGACGGGGAGCTTTCTTT,CASSYGPGRGAFF
TRBV19,TRBD1,.,TRBJ2-1,TGTGCCAGTAGCTGGACAGGTGTTTACAATGAGCAGTTCTTC,CASSWTGVYNEQFF
TRBV5-1,TRBD2,few,TRBJ2-2,TGCGCCAGCAGCTTACTAGCGGGAGGGCGTGGGACCGGGGAGCTGTTTTTT,CASSLLAGGRGTGELFF
TRBV9,TRBD2,.,TRBJ2-7,TGTGCCAGCAGCTCCGGGACTAGCGGTAACTACGAGCAGTACTTC,CASSSGTSGNYEQYF
TRBV29-1,.,once,TRBJ2-5,TGCAGCGTTGACCGTCCCCAAGGGAGGGAGACCCAGTACTTC,CSVDRPQGRETQYF
TRBV19,TRBD1,.,TRBJ1-1,TGTGCCAGTAAAATAGGGTTAGGGACAGGGGGCATTGCGTACACTGAAGCTTTCTTT,CASKIGLGTGGIAYTEAFF
TRBV6-6,.,once,TRBJ1-5,TGTGCCAGCAGTGACGCAGGTTATAGCAATCAGCCCCAGCATTTT,CASSDAGYSNQPQHF
TRBV11-2,TRBD1,once,TRBJ1-2,TGTGCCAGCAGCCCGGGGACAGGCTATGGCTACACCTTC,CASSPGTGYGYTF
TRBV2,TRBD1,once,TRBJ1-4,TGTGCCAGCAGGAGGGACAGGGGACCAAATGAAAAACTGTTTTTT,CASRRDRGPNEKLFF
TRBV4-2,.,.,TRBJ2-1,TGTGCCAGCAGCCAAGATTTCGCTAGCAACAATGAGCAGTTCTTC,CASSQDFASNNEQFF
TRBV6-5,.,.,TRBJ2-4,TGTGCCAGCAGTTCAGGGGCCAAAAACATTCAGTACTTC,CASSSGAKNIQYF
TRBV5-1,.,.,TRBJ2-3,TGCGCCAGCACTTCCTCCGGGGTGTCCACAGATACGCAGTATTTT,CASTSSGVSTDTQYF
TRBV4-1,TRBD2,.,TRBJ2-1,TGCGCCAGCAGCCTAACGCGGGGGAATGAGCAGTTCTTC,CASSLTRGNEQFF